This TCR beta chain derives from a study of T cell changes during pregnancy in multiple sclerosis. TCRdb's table, derived via immunoSEQ multiplex PCR, lists solely in-frame clones and lacks some. In the table there are about 62,000 clones, around 93% of which are singletons. The CDR3 runs to 13 residues. V was clipped by 5 bases and J by 1 base, with 8 bases between them. Germline V gene data show CDR1 as SEHNR and CDR2 as FQNEAQ (reference sequence). The chain combines TRBV7-9 with TRBJ1-2, with a weak D call TRBD1 (5 bases). The origin of this receptor is a female donor in good health, enrolled as a control in a pregnancy study. The specimen comprised peripheral blood, sampled in the second trimester of pregnancy. The CDR3 DNA reads as TGTGCCAGCAGCCCCGACAGTAACTATGGCTACACCTTC. It yields the protein CASSPDSNYGYTF.